One T cell receptor (beta chain) is described in this entry. The antigen is undetermined. PCRs were each spiked with synthetic TCR analog templates. TCRdb's copy holds only in-frame clones and misses some; the assay was immunoSEQ multiplex PCR. The sample lists roughly 56,000 clones, around 79% occurring once. CDR3 length equals 16 residues. In germline, CDR1 is MDHEN, CDR2 SYDVKM. Trimming removed 4 bases from V and 6 bases from J; junction bases left unmatched: 12. The data belong to a study of PD-L1 blockade in urothelial cancer. Study in general: When patients started atezolizumab in about 2014, it was given at 1,200 mg intravenously every 3 weeks. When blood samples were assessed, the median T cell count was about 130,000.

Findings and caveats of the study: Pretreatment TCR clonality in blood, when below the median, was predictive of better survival.

This rearrangement joins TRBV28 to TRBJ1-2; 9 bases map to TRBD1. Sequenced material: PBMCs, taken around atezolizumab (anti-PD-L1) treatment. The source of this sequence is a man between 70 and 80 years old with urothelial cancer. CDR3: CASSSPLGQGRDGYTF. The CDR3 DNA is TGTGCCAGCAGTTCACCACTGGGACAGGGAAGGGATGGCTACACCTTC.